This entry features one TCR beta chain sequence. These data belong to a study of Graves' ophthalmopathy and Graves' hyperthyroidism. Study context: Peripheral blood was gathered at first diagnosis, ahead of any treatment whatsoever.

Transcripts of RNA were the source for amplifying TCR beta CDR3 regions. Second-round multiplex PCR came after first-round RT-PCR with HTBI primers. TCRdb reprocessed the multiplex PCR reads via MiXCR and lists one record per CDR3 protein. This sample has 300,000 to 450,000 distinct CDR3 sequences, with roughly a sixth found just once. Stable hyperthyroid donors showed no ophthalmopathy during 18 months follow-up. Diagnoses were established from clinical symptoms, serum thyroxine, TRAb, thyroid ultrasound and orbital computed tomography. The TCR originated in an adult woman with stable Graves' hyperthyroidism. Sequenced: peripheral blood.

CDR3 sequence (DNA): TGTGCCAGCTCGGGACAGTTCACTGAAGCTTTCTTT. Residues: CASSGQFTEAFF. The J gene is TRBJ1-1, the V gene TRBV6-1; 7 positions agree with TRBD1. CDR3 size: 12 residues. The J segment lost 4 bases and the V segment lost 8 bases, leaving 4 bases of the junction unmatched. The germline V gene encodes CDR1 MNHNS and CDR2 SASEGT.